Detailed here is one T cell receptor (beta chain). The sample is drawn from a study of CD8+CD57+ T cells in acquired aplastic anemia. The authors sequenced patients whose flow cytometry had shown CD8+CD57+ cell expansion. From germline, CDR1 is SGDLS and CDR2 YYNGEE. The CDR3 totals 10 residues. Trimming left V 6 bases short and J 8 bases short, with 7 bases between. Genomic DNA, the template, was used for profiling of the TCR beta VDJ and CDR3. TCRdb fed the reads into MiXCR, producing one record per CDR3 protein. The data contain 160,000 or so distinct CDR3 sequences, about 45% of them singletons. This chain connects TRBV9 to TRBJ2-3, with no clear D. The clonotype originates from a human donor with aplastic anemia. Sequencing input: sorted CD4+, CD8+, or CD8+CD57+ T cells (not recorded which) from PBMCs. CDR3 sequence reads: CASTVITQYF. The CDR3 DNA follows: TGTGCCAGCACGGTAATTACGCAGTATTTT. Full variable domain (remainder filled in from reference TRBV9 and TRBJ2-3): DSGVTQTPKHLITATGQRVTLRCSPRSGDLSVYWYQQSLDQGLQFLIQYYNGEERAKGNILERFSAQQFPDLHSELNLSSLELGDSALYFCASTVITQYFGPGTRLTVL.